A selection of T cell receptor beta chains follows, all from one sample in a study of control samples from healthy donors and cancer patients. Profiling relied on immunoSEQ multiplex PCR, and the TCRdb table lists in-frame clones only, not all of them. This table has some 120,000 clones, about 87% appearing once. Input material: blood. All receptors derive from a man in his 60s in good health. Both conserved end residues are part of each CDR3. The D gene is left open where the match is weak. Size values are once, few and many counts, or a class for expanded clones, and some rows have none.

abundance: NA
v_gene: TRBV28
j_gene: TRBJ1-1
d_gene: NA
CDR3nt: TGTGCCAGCAGCCTGACAGACACTGAAGCTTTCTTT
CDR3aa: CASSLTDTEAFF

abundance: NA
v_gene: TRBV5-6
j_gene: TRBJ1-4
d_gene: TRBD1
CDR3nt: TGTGCCAGCAGCTTTGGACAGGGCCAACAGAATGAAAAACTGTTTTTT
CDR3aa: CASSFGQGQQNEKLFF

abundance: NA
v_gene: TRBV21-1
j_gene: TRBJ2-1
d_gene: NA
CDR3nt: TGTGCCAGCAGCAACTCGACTAGCGGGGGGGCCTACAATGAGCAGTTCTTC
CDR3aa: CASSNSTSGGAYNEQFF

abundance: NA
v_gene: TRBV3-1/TRBV3-2
j_gene: TRBJ2-7
d_gene: TRBD1
CDR3nt: TGTGCCAGCACTAACGGCGGACAGGGGGCCAGCGAGCAGTACTTC
CDR3aa: CASTNGGQGASEQYF

abundance: once
v_gene: TRBV20-1
j_gene: TRBJ1-2
d_gene: NA
CDR3nt: TGCAGCACGGGGGTGGGGTATGGCTACACCTTC
CDR3aa: CSTGVGYGYTF

abundance: NA
v_gene: TRBV10-1
j_gene: TRBJ1-3
d_gene: NA
CDR3nt: TGCGCCAGCAGTGAGTCGGGGTTCTCTGGAAACACCATATATTTT
CDR3aa: CASSESGFSGNTIYF

abundance: NA
v_gene: TRBV5-1
j_gene: TRBJ1-3
d_gene: NA
CDR3nt: TGCGCCAGCAGCCTGGACAGTCTCTCTGGAAACACCATATATTTT
CDR3aa: CASSLDSLSGNTIYF

abundance: NA
v_gene: TRBV28
j_gene: TRBJ1-2
d_gene: TRBD1
CDR3nt: TGTGCCAGCAGTCTACAGGGGGCCGGTGGCTACACCTTC
CDR3aa: CASSLQGAGGYTF

abundance: once
v_gene: TRBV28
j_gene: TRBJ1-1
d_gene: NA
CDR3nt: TGTGCCAGCAGTCTGTTAGGTTCGGTAAACACTGAAGCTTTCTTT
CDR3aa: CASSLLGSVNTEAFF

abundance: NA
v_gene: TRBV28
j_gene: TRBJ1-2
d_gene: NA
CDR3nt: TGTGCCAGCAGTTTAGCCCTGGGTCTTATAAGCTACACCTTC
CDR3aa: CASSLALGLISYTF

abundance: NA
v_gene: TRBV19
j_gene: TRBJ1-5
d_gene: TRBD1
CDR3nt: TGTGCCAGTGACACAGGGGGAGGCAATCAGCCCCAGCATTTT
CDR3aa: CASDTGGGNQPQHF